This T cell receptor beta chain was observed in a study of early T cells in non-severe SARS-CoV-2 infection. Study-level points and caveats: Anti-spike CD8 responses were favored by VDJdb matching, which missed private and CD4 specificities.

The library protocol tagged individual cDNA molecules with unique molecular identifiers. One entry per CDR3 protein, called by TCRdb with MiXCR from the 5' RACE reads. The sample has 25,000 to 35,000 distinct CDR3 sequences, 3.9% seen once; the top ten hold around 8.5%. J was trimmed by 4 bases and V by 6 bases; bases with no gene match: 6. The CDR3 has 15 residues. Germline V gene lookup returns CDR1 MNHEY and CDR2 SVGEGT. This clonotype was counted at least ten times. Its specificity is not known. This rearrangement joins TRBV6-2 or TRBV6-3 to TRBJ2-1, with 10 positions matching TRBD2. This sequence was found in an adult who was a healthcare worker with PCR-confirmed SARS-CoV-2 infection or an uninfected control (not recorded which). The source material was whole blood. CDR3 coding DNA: TGTGCCAGCAGCTTAATAGCGGGGGGTTACAATGAGCAGTTCTTC. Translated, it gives CASSLIAGGYNEQFF.